These 14 T cell receptor beta chains share one sample of origin, sequenced in a study of beta chain features in type 1 diabetes. What these receptors recognize is not known. The entirety of the isolated RNA underwent reverse transcription, so expressed TCRB transcripts were sequenced. The table came from immunoSEQ multiplex PCR; TCRdb's copy has only in-frame clones and leaves some out. The sample holds 640,000 or so clones; over 10% are singletons and the top ten take around 0.022%. Overall study findings and caveats: Among all four CD4+ subsets, Type 1 diabetes patients had TCRB CDR3s that were moderately but significantly shorter.

Sample: naive CD4+ T cells from blood. The receptor set was obtained from a young man with type 1 diabetes.

This sequence joins TRBV18 and TRBJ2-7; D is possibly TRBD2 (7 bases). This CDR3 contains 13 residues. Germline V gene data show CDR1 as KGHSH and CDR2 as LQKENI. V lost 4 bases and J lost 5, with 12 bases in between. The CDR3 bases are TGTGCCAGCTCACGCGGAGGGGGGGACGAGCAGTACTTC. Its translation: CASSRGGGDEQYF.

This clone has a handful of counts. The chain recombines TRBV28 with TRBJ2-4, with D possibly matching TRBD2 (6 bases). The germline gives CDR1 MDHEN, CDR2 SYDVKM. This CDR3 comprises 11 residues. Trimming stripped 10 bases from V and 7 bases from J, with 11 bases between. The DNA for the CDR3 is TGTGCCACCGGAGGGGAGAACATTCAGTACTTC. Its protein is CATGGENIQYF.

Only a few counts were recorded for this clone. The chain recombines TRBV30 with TRBJ1-1, with D perhaps matching TRBD1 (6 bases). Trimming left V 4 bases short and J 2 bases short, with 14 bases between. CDR3 length: 14 residues. The germline CDR1 and CDR2 sequences are GTSNPN and SVGIG (reference sequence). The chain's CDR3 is CAWNPGATNTEAFF. The CDR3 DNA sequence: TGTGCCTGGAATCCAGGGGCTACTAACACTGAAGCTTTCTTT.

This sequence joins TRBV5-1 and TRBJ1-2, with TRBD1 as a possible D gene (5 bases). Trimming pared 0 bases from V and 10 bases from J, leaving 16 bases between. The CDR3 length is 14 residues. From germline, CDR1 is SGHRS and CDR2 YFSETQ. The CDR3 is CASSLDHSTGLYTF. CDR3 nucleotide sequence: TGCGCCAGCAGCTTGGACCACTCTACAGGTCTCTACACCTTC.

Only a few counts were recorded for this clone. The rearrangement links TRBV11-3 to TRBJ2-1; the D is unclear. The germline V gene encodes CDR1 SGHNT and CDR2 YENEEA. Trimming left V 11 bases short and J 6 bases short, with 17 bases between. This CDR3 is 13 amino acids long. The CDR3 nucleotides are TGTGCCGTGCGGAGCCAAGCCCGCAATGAGCAGTTCTTC. This codes for CAVRSQARNEQFF.

This sequence joins TRBV30 and TRBJ1-1; D call uncertain. V shed 0 bases and J shed 7 bases, with 12 bases lying between them. Per the germline V gene, CDR1 is GTSNPN and CDR2 is SVGIG (reference sequence). The CDR3 is 13 amino acids. The CDR3 loop reads CAWSVRSQVEAFF. Here the CDR3 DNA reads TGTGCCTGGAGTGTACGGTCCCAGGTTGAAGCTTTCTTT.

This clone showed up just a few times. This chain uses TRBV19 with TRBJ2-1, with 8 bases identical to TRBD1. The CDR3 has 15 amino acids. After removal of 6 bases from V and 7 bases from J, the junction contained 11 bases not matched to a gene. CDR1 and CDR2 from the germline V gene are LNHDA and SQIVND (reference sequence). CDR3 DNA sequence: TGTGCCAGTAGGCAGACAGGGGCGTCGGGTAATGAGCAGTTCTTC. Translated, it gives CASRQTGASGNEQFF.

The gene calls are TRBV29-1 and TRBJ1-2; 7 nucleotides agree with TRBD1. CDR1 SQVTM and CDR2 ANQGSEA come from the germline V gene. Trimming cost V 5 bases and J 0 bases; bases outside gene matches: 9. The CDR3 runs 15 residues. CDR3 protein: CSVPEPDRANYGYTF. The CDR3 DNA is TGCAGCGTTCCCGAACCCGACAGGGCTAACTATGGCTACACCTTC.

This clone was observed a handful of times. This sequence joins TRBV10-3 and TRBJ2-1, with TRBD2 as a possible D gene (6 bases). V lost 3 bases and J lost 1, with 13 bases in between. The V gene's germline CDR1 is ENHRY and CDR2 SYGVKD. The CDR3 spans 16 residues. The CDR3 loop is CAISDGAGPSYNEQFF. The CDR3 nucleotides read TGTGCCATCAGTGATGGGGCGGGACCTTCCTACAATGAGCAGTTCTTC.

The table lists this clone with a few counts. This chain uses TRBV6-5 with TRBJ2-6; perhaps TRBD1 as D (6 bases). This CDR3 comprises 15 residues. V was cut by 4 bases and J by 2 bases, with 9 bases left in between. Germline V gene lookup returns CDR1 MNHEY and CDR2 SVGAGI. CDR3 protein: CASSSGTTGANVLTF. The CDR3 DNA reads as TGTGCCAGCAGTTCCGGGACAACTGGGGCCAACGTCCTGACTTTC.

This clone was found a few times. The chain employs TRBV9 and TRBJ1-3; 11 nucleotides line up with TRBD1. Trimming cost V 0 bases and J 0 bases; bases outside gene matches: 5. CDR3 length: 18 residues. Germline CDR1 reads SGDLS; CDR2 reads YYNGEE. The CDR3 loop reads CASSVGGQGVSSGNTIYF. Written as DNA, the CDR3 is TGTGCCAGCAGCGTAGGGGGACAGGGGGTGAGCTCTGGAAACACCATATATTTT.

J is TRBJ2-3 and V is TRBV18; TRBD2 matches at 9 bases. The CDR3 runs to 15 residues. J lost 4 bases, V lost 3 bases, and 5 bases had no gene match. CDR1 is KGHSH, CDR2 LQKENI, per germline. CDR3: CASSPAGTSPDTQYF. The CDR3 DNA reads as TGTGCCAGCTCACCGGCCGGGACTAGCCCAGATACGCAGTATTTT.

A remark on this clone: The same CDR3 also results from other DNA sequences found in this sample. This chain links TRBV4-2 with TRBJ2-5; D gene unclear. Germline assignment: CDR1 LGHNA and CDR2 YNFKEQ. Trimming took off 1 base at V and 5 bases at J, with 5 bases between the two ends. The CDR3 sequence is 12 residues long. The CDR3 nucleotides are TGTGCCAGCAGCCAAGGTCGGGAGACCCAGTACTTC. Amino acid sequence: CASSQGRETQYF.

The gene calls are TRBV4-2 and TRBJ1-2; D may be TRBD1 (6 bases). The CDR3 consists of 13 residues. Germline CDR1 reads LGHNA; CDR2 reads YNFKEQ. V was pared by 0 bases and J by 8 bases, with 10 bases between. The CDR3 loop reads CASSQESTGGYTF. In DNA, the CDR3 is TGTGCCAGCAGCCAAGAATCCACAGGGGGCTACACCTTC.